One T cell receptor (beta chain) is described in this entry. These data belong to a study of blood T cell repertoires in COVID-19. Across the whole study: COVID-19 samples collected from the United States, Italy and Spain covered acute and convalescent phases.

Repertoires were generated with immunoSEQ multiplex PCR, while TCRdb's copy carries only in-frame clones and drops some. Among 230,000 or so clones listed, roughly 87% were seen once. This CDR3 contains 12 residues. Germline CDR1 is GTSNPN and CDR2 is SVGIG (reference sequence). Trimming left V 4 bases short and J 3 bases short, with 10 bases between. The receptor comes from a man aged 40-55 years with active or convalescent COVID-19. This chain connects TRBV30 to TRBJ2-7; the D gene is possibly TRBD2 (5 bases). The specimen sequenced was peripheral blood. In DNA, the CDR3 is TGTGCCTGGACGCCTGGAGGCTACGAGCAGTACTTC. This encodes CAWTPGGYEQYF.